These 5 T cell receptor beta chains were sequenced from one sample in a study of T-cell reconstitution after alpha-beta-depleted transplantation in children. Unique molecular identifiers tagged the TCRbeta library. TCRdb passed the PCR reads through MiXCR, listing each CDR3 protein once. The sample lists about 980,000 distinct CDR3 sequences; roughly 29% were seen once. Material: PBMCs, mostly from graft donor cells, obtained 360 days after TCRalphabeta/CD19-depleted stem cell transplant. Every receptor here comes from a boy under two years old who had a stem cell transplant for SCID, so the T cells may come from the graft donor.

The V and J genes are TRBV2 and TRBJ2-2; 8 nucleotides line up with TRBD1. The CDR3 is 16 residues long. Per the germline V gene, CDR1 is SNHLY and CDR2 is FYNNEI. With V trimmed by 7 bases and J by 0 bases, 7 bases remained unmatched. CDR3 sequence: CASKGRGLPNTGELFF. The CDR3 DNA reads as TGTGCCAGCAAGGGCAGGGGGCTTCCGAACACCGGGGAGCTGTTTTTT.

J is TRBJ2-7 and V is TRBV10-3, with 9 bases aligning to TRBD2. Looked up from germline, CDR1 is ENHRY and CDR2 is SYGVKD. The CDR3 length is 15 residues. V shed 3 bases and J 3 bases; nucleotides not matched to a gene: 6. The CDR3 sequence: CAISDRETSGYEQYF. In DNA form, the CDR3 reads TGTGCCATCAGTGATAGGGAGACTAGCGGCTACGAGCAGTACTTC.

The chain links TRBV10-3 to TRBJ2-2; D not resolved. CDR1 ENHRY and CDR2 SYGVKD come from the germline V gene. The CDR3 consists of 17 residues. V gave up 2 bases and J gave up 2 bases, with 15 bases separating them. The DNA of the CDR3 is TGTGCCATCAGTGAGAGTATAGGCAGCGATAACACCGGGGAGCTGTTTTTT. This codes for CAISESIGSDNTGELFF.

The chain uses TRBV3-1 and TRBJ2-1; unclear D gene. The CDR3 covers 14 residues. Trimming left V 1 base short and J 9 bases short, with 13 bases between. Germline V CDR1 and CDR2: LGHDT, YNNKEL (reference sequence). The CDR3 spells CASSQVRGRSEQFF. CDR3 bases: TGTGCCAGCAGCCAAGTACGAGGCCGAAGTGAGCAGTTCTTC.

The V and J genes are TRBV4-3 and TRBJ2-2; no firm D call. CDR3 length: 15 residues. Trimming shortened V by 0 bases and J by 5 bases, and 10 bases separated the two germline ends. CDR1 and CDR2 from the germline V gene are LGHNA and YSLEER. The CDR3 DNA follows: TGCGCCAGCAGCCAAGAGGGCACGGAGACCGGGGAGCTGTTTTTT. It translates to CASSQEGTETGELFF.